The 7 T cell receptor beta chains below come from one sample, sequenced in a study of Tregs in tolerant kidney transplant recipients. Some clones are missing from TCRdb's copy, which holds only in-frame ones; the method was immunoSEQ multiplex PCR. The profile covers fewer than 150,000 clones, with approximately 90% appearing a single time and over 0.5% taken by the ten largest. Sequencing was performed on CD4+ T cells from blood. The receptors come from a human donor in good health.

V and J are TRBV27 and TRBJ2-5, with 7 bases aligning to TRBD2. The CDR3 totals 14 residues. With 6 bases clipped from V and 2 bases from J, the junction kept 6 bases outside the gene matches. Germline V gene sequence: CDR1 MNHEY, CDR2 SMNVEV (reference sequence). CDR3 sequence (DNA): TGTGCCAGCAGCGTACTGGGGGGGCAAGAGACCCAGTACTTC. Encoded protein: CASSVLGGQETQYF.

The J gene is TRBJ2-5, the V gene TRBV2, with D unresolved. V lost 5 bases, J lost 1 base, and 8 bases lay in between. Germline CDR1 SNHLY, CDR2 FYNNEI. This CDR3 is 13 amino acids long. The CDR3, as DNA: TGTGCCAGCAGTAATACACGCCAAGAGACCCAGTACTTC. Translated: CASSNTRQETQYF.

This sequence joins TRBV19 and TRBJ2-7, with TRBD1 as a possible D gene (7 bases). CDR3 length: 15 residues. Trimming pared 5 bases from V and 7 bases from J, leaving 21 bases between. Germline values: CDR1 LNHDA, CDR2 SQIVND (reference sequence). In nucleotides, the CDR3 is TGTGCCAGTAGTGGGCGCGGGACAGCCCTCGTGGAGCAGTACTTC. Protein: CASSGRGTALVEQYF.

As DNA, the CDR3 is TGTGCCAGTAGTTCCCGGACAGCCGATTATGGCTACACCTTC. Translating it yields CASSSRTADYGYTF. The chain joins TRBV19 to TRBJ1-2, with a weak D call TRBD1 (6 bases). This CDR3 is 14 amino acids long. CDR1 is LNHDA and CDR2 is SQIVND in the germline V gene (reference sequence). Deletions cut 5 bases from V and 5 bases from J, with 15 bases between.

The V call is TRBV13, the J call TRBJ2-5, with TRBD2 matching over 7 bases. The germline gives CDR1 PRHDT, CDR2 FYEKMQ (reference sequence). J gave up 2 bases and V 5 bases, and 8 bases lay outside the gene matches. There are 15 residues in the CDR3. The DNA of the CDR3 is TGTGCCAGCAGCCACCGACTAGCCCCACAAGAGACCCAGTACTTC. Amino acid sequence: CASSHRLAPQETQYF.

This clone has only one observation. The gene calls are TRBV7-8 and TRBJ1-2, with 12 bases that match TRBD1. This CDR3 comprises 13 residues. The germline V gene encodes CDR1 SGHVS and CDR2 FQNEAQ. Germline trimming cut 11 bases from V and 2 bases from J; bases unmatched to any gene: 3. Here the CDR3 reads CAGGTGGNYGYTF. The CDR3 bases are TGTGCCGGAGGGACAGGGGGCAACTATGGCTACACCTTC.

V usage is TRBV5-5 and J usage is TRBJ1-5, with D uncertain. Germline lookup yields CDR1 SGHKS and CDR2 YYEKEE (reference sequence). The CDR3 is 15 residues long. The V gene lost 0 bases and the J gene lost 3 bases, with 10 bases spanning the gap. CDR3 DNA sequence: TGTGCCAGCAGCTTGGCCGGACGGTACAATCAGCCCCAGCATTTT. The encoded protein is CASSLAGRYNQPQHF.